A single sample is the source of the 9 T cell receptor beta chains below, sequenced in a study of blood T cell repertoires in COVID-19. Measured with immunoSEQ multiplex PCR; TCRdb has only the in-frame clones, and not every one. The data show about 120,000 clones, 90% seen once. The sequencing input was peripheral blood. Every receptor here comes from a woman aged 60-75 years with COVID-19, enrolled during active disease.

This chain uses TRBV11-2 with TRBJ2-2, with D possibly TRBD2 on 5 matching bases. CDR1 SGHAT and CDR2 FQNNGV come from the germline V gene. The germline V and J ends were trimmed by 7 bases and 4 bases, with 10 bases remaining between them. The CDR3 runs to 13 residues. CDR3 sequence reads: CASTIGSTGELFF. DNA for the CDR3: TGTGCCAGCACCATTGGGAGCACCGGGGAGCTGTTTTTT. The full variable domain, its missing parts supplied by reference TRBV11-2 and TRBJ2-2, is EAGVAQSPRYKIIEKRQSVAFWCNPISGHATLYWYQQILGQGPKLLIQFQNNGVVDDSQLPKDRFSAERLKGVDSTLKIQPAKLEDSAVYLCASTIGSTGELFFGEGSRLTVL.

The rearrangement uses TRBV5-1 and TRBJ2-5, with 8 positions matching TRBD2. The J segment lost 3 bases and the V segment lost 4 bases, leaving 11 bases of the junction unmatched. CDR1 SGHRS and CDR2 YFSETQ come from the germline V gene. The CDR3 sequence is 16 residues long. The CDR3 nucleotides are TGCGCCAGCAGCCTTCTTGGACTAGCAGGGGAAGAGACCCAGTACTTC. This translates into CASSLLGLAGEETQYF.

The chain is built from TRBV19 and TRBJ1-1; D unclear. The CDR3 length is 11 residues. Germline V lookup: CDR1 LNHDA, CDR2 SQIVND (reference sequence). V was clipped by 5 bases and J by 9 bases, with 10 bases between them. CDR3 residues: CASSRSSKAFF. Written as DNA, the CDR3 is TGTGCCAGTAGTCGGAGTTCCAAAGCTTTCTTT.

This chain connects TRBV30 to TRBJ1-2; D might be TRBD1 (5 bases). The CDR3 covers 12 residues. Germline values: CDR1 GTSNPN, CDR2 SVGIG (reference sequence). Trimming pared 4 bases from V and 4 bases from J, leaving 10 bases between. The DNA for the CDR3 is TGTGCCTGGAACGGCGGGGCCTATGGCTACACCTTC. It encodes CAWNGGAYGYTF.

This sequence joins TRBV24-1 and TRBJ2-3; 7 positions match TRBD1. The V and J ends lost 3 bases and 4 bases, in that order; junction bases with no gene match: 6. Germline assignment: CDR1 KGHDR and CDR2 SFDVKD. The CDR3 consists of 15 residues. This CDR3 is CATSDAADRADTQYF. The CDR3 bases are TGTGCCACCAGTGATGCGGCAGACAGGGCAGATACGCAGTATTTT.

The V gene is TRBV11-3, the J gene TRBJ2-7, with 8 bases lining up with TRBD1. V lost 5 bases and J lost 0; bases outside the gene matches: 9. Germline CDR1 SGHNT, CDR2 YENEEA. The CDR3 contains 16 residues. The CDR3 reads CASSHRDRSCSYEQYF. CDR3 nucleotide sequence: TGTGCCAGCAGCCACCGGGACAGGAGTTGCTCCTACGAGCAGTACTTC.

The rearrangement uses TRBV6-5 and TRBJ1-1; 12 nucleotides align to TRBD1. The CDR3 loop spans 15 amino acids. Trimming removed 8 bases from V and 11 bases from J; junction bases left unmatched: 15. From germline, CDR1 is MNHEY and CDR2 SVGAGI. In DNA, the CDR3 is TGTGCCAGCGGAGAGTCACGGGACAGGGGGCTTGACGCTTTCTTT. Translating it yields CASGESRDRGLDAFF.

The chain joins TRBV5-6 to TRBJ1-1; no definite D call. The CDR3 is 15 amino acids. Germline V gives CDR1 SGHDT, CDR2 YYEEEE. V was clipped by 4 bases and J by 1 base, with 14 bases between them. DNA of the CDR3: TGTGCCAGCAGCCCCAATACTTACCCGAACACTGAAGCTTTCTTT. It yields the protein CASSPNTYPNTEAFF.

V gene TRBV19 combines with J gene TRBJ2-7, with no clear D. CDR3 length equals 13 residues. The germline V gene has CDR1 LNHDA and CDR2 SQIVND (reference sequence). The V and J ends lost 3 bases and 1 base respectively, with 7 bases between them. CDR3 residues: CASSMLPSYEQYF. CDR3 nucleotide sequence: TGTGCCAGTAGTATGCTACCGTCCTACGAGCAGTACTTC.